What follows are 14 T cell receptor beta chains derived from one specimen sequenced in a study of cytomegalovirus exposure and HLA in healthy donors. Method: immunoSEQ multiplex PCR; TCRdb's copy keeps in-frame clones and lacks some. The table lists about 170,000 clones, around nine tenths of them singletons. The specimen was PBMCs. These receptors originate from a woman aged 25-40 years in good health and CMV-seronegative.

The chain recombines TRBV6-5 with TRBJ2-1, with 8 bases identical to TRBD2. V trimming: 7 bases; J trimming: 6 bases; junction bases outside the gene matches: 8. This CDR3 spans 14 amino acids. CDR1 is MNHEY, CDR2 SVGAGI, per germline. CDR3 sequence: CASTSGTRGNEQFF. In DNA, the CDR3 is TGTGCCAGCACCTCCGGGACTAGGGGCAATGAGCAGTTCTTC.

In DNA, the CDR3 is TGTGCCAGCAGAACCGGGACAAACTATGGCTACACCTTC. It encodes CASRTGTNYGYTF. This chain uses TRBV6-6 with TRBJ1-2; D might be TRBD1 (6 bases). The CDR3 consists of 13 residues. Germline V gives CDR1 MNHNY, CDR2 SVGAGI (reference sequence). Trimming took 6 bases from V and 2 from J, leaving 10 bases between them.

This chain joins TRBV9 and TRBJ1-1; a possible D gene is TRBD1 (6 bases). The V end was cut by 7 bases, the J end by 1 base, with 17 bases between. Germline CDR1 and CDR2: SGDLS and YYNGEE. This CDR3 region has 15 residues. The CDR3 sequence is CASGHSGGQNTEAFF. DNA for the CDR3: TGTGCCAGCGGGCATAGCGGGGGACAGAACACTGAAGCTTTCTTT.

This clone was counted between two and nine times. V gene TRBV30 combines with J gene TRBJ1-5; weak D call: TRBD1 (6 bases). The CDR3 consists of 17 residues. Trimming took off 1 base at V and 0 bases at J, with 16 bases between the two ends. Germline CDR1 reads GTSNPN; CDR2 reads SVGIG (reference sequence). This CDR3 is CAWSGAGEMSSNQPQHF. CDR3 nucleotide sequence: TGTGCCTGGAGTGGTGCAGGGGAGATGTCTAGCAATCAGCCCCAGCATTTT.

The V gene is TRBV6-6, the J gene TRBJ1-4; 8 positions match TRBD1. The ends lost 6 bases at V and 5 bases at J; junction bases unmatched: 2. In germline, CDR1 is MNHNY, CDR2 SVGAGI (reference sequence). The CDR3 is made up of 13 amino acids. The CDR3 region has the DNA TGTGCCAGCAGACAGGGGGAAAATGAAAAACTGTTTTTT. This codes for CASRQGENEKLFF.

The gene calls are TRBV7-9 and TRBJ1-2; 8 nucleotides agree with TRBD1. Looked up from germline, CDR1 is SEHNR and CDR2 is FQNEAQ (reference sequence). V was pared by 10 bases and J by 1 base, with 5 bases of the junction left unmatched. The CDR3 spans 13 residues. This chain's CDR3 is CAISDRDNYGYTF. CDR3 DNA sequence: TGTGCCATCTCGGACAGGGATAACTATGGCTACACCTTC.

This chain connects TRBV11-2 to TRBJ1-4, with a possible D match to TRBD1 (5 bases). Per the germline V gene, CDR1 is SGHAT and CDR2 is FQNNGV. This CDR3 is built from 15 residues. Trimming removed 1 base from V and 8 bases from J, with 14 bases in between. The CDR3 region is CASSLALAKGEKLFF. The CDR3 nucleotides read TGTGCCAGCAGCTTAGCTTTGGCGAAGGGGGAAAAACTGTTTTTT.

The chain joins TRBV2 to TRBJ2-2, with 9 bases identical to TRBD2. The junction had 11 bases not matched to a gene; V was cut back by 8 bases and J by 4 bases. Per germline, CDR1 SNHLY and CDR2 FYNNEI. The CDR3 runs 16 residues. The CDR3 DNA reads as TGTGCCAGCGGGGCTGCGGGGGGGCCGGGCACCGGGGAGCTGTTTTTT. This encodes CASGAAGGPGTGELFF.

Notes on this clone: A read error may produce the germline difference seen at one junction end. The rearrangement joins TRBV5-5 to TRBJ2-7; D is perhaps TRBD2 (5 bases). The CDR3 sequence is 16 residues long. CDR1 is SGHKS and CDR2 is YYEKEE in the germline V gene (reference sequence). CDR3 nucleotides: TGTGCCAGCAGTTTGGCACTATTTGAGGGTCGGGCCGAGCAGTACTTC. Translated, it gives CASSLALFEGRAEQYF. The entire variable domain, with the rest obtained from reference TRBV5-5 and TRBJ2-7, is as follows: DAGVTQSPTHLIKTRGQQVTLRCSPISGHKSVSWYQQVLGQGPQFIFQYYEKEERGRGNFPDRFSARQFPNYSSELNVNALLLGDSALYLCASSLALFEGRAEQYFGPGTRLTVT.

This chain joins TRBV19 and TRBJ1-1, with D possibly TRBD1 on 6 matching bases. The CDR3 sequence is 13 residues long. Germline CDR1 and CDR2: LNHDA and SQIVND (reference sequence). The germline V and J ends were trimmed by 5 bases and 9 bases, with 16 bases remaining between them. This CDR3 reads CASSLLGTQQAFF. Written as DNA, the CDR3 is TGTGCCAGTAGTTTATTGGGGACACAACAAGCTTTCTTT.

A few counts support this clone. The chain recombines TRBV10-3 with TRBJ1-6, with 8 bases fitting TRBD1. The junction had 8 bases not matched to a gene; V was cut back by 7 bases and J by 9 bases. CDR1 is ENHRY, CDR2 SYGVKD, per germline. CDR3 length: 14 amino acids. CDR3 sequence reads: CAIKVGQAGSPLHF. As DNA, the CDR3 is TGTGCCATCAAAGTGGGACAGGCGGGTTCACCCCTCCACTTT.

The rearrangement joins TRBV4-1 to TRBJ2-7, with a weak D call TRBD1 (6 bases). Trimming stripped 0 bases from V and 9 bases from J, with 12 bases between. The CDR3 extends over 13 amino acids. The germline CDR1 and CDR2 sequences are MGHRA and YSYEKL. The CDR3 loop is CASSQDQGWRQYF. The CDR3 bases are TGCGCCAGCAGCCAAGATCAGGGGTGGAGGCAGTACTTC.

The rearrangement uses TRBV6-1 and TRBJ1-6; a possible D gene is TRBD1 (5 bases). The CDR3 extends over 13 amino acids. CDR1 is MNHNS and CDR2 is SASEGT in the germline V gene. V was clipped by 11 bases and J by 5 bases, with 13 bases between them. The CDR3 DNA follows: TGTGCCGGGGGGGTCGTACATAATTCACCCCTCCACTTT. Protein product: CAGGVVHNSPLHF.

CDR3 nucleotides: TGTGCCTGGAGTGTCTTGGAGGGGGCGGGTGGCTACACCTTC. Translating it yields CAWSVLEGAGGYTF. The rearrangement uses TRBV30 and TRBJ1-2; 7 nucleotides align to TRBD1. Germline values: CDR1 GTSNPN, CDR2 SVGIG (reference sequence). The V gene end was trimmed by 0 bases and the J gene end by 7 bases; junction bases not matched to a gene: 8. CDR3 length: 14 residues.